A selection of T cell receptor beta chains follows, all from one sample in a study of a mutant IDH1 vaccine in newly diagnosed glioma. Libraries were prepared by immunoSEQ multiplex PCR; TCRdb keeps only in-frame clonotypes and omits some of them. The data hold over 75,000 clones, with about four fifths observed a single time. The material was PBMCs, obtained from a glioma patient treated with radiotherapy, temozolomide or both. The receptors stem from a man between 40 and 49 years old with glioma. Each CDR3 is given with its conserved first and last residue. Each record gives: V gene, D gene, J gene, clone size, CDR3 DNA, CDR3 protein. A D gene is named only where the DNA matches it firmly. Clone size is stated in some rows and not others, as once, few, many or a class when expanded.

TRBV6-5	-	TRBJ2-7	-	TGTGCCAGCAGTTACCCAGGACAGAGGTTGGACGAGCAGTACTTC	CASSYPGQRLDEQYF
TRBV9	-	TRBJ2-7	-	TGTGCCAGCAGCGTAGCGGTAGGGGCCTACGAGCAGTACTTC	CASSVAVGAYEQYF
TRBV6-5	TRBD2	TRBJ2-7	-	TGTGCCAGCAGTTACTCGGCTAGCGGGAACGAGCAGTACTTC	CASSYSASGNEQYF
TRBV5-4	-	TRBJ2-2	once	TGTGCCAGCAGCCCGATAGACACCGGGGAGCTGTTTTTT	CASSPIDTGELFF
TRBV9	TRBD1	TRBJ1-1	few	TGTGCCAGCAGCGTATTGGCAGGGGGCACTGAAGCTTTCTTT	CASSVLAGGTEAFF
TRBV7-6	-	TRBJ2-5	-	TGTGCCAGCAGCTTGGGTTTAGGGGGAGAGACCCAGTACTTC	CASSLGLGGETQYF
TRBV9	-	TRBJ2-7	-	TGTGCCAGCAGCCCAAAGGGGAGCTCCTACGAGCAGTACTTC	CASSPKGSSYEQYF
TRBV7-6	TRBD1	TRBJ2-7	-	TGTGCCAGCAGCTGGGACAGGGACTACGAGCAGTACTTC	CASSWDRDYEQYF
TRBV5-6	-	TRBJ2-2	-	TGTGCCAGCAGCTTGGGCCGATCCCGAGTCGGGGAGCTGTTTTTT	CASSLGRSRVGELFF
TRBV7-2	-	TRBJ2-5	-	TGTGCCAGCAGCCCTCCCCCGGGGAGTCTATTCGAGACCCAGTACTTC	CASSPPPGSLFETQYF
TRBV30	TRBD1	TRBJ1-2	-	TGTGCCTGGAGTGTCGTGACAGGGTCTGGCGGCTACACCTTC	CAWSVVTGSGGYTF
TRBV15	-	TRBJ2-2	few	TGTGCCACCAGCACCCTAGTCGCCGGGGAGCTGTTTTTT	CATSTLVAGELFF
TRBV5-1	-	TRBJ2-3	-	TGCGCCAGCAGCCTGGAAAGCACAGATACGCAGTATTTT	CASSLESTDTQYF
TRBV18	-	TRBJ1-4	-	TGTGCCAGCTCACCCTCCCAGGGTGAAAAACTGTTTTTT	CASSPSQGEKLFF
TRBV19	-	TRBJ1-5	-	TGTGCCAGCCGAACGGCCGAAAGTCAGCCCCAGCATTTT	CASRTAESQPQHF
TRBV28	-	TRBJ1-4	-	TGTGCCAGCAGTTCCGGACGAGAGGGGGCAACTAATGAAAAACTGTTTTTT	CASSSGREGATNEKLFF
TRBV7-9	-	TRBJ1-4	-	TGTGCCAGCAGCTTAGCGGAATTAACAGGGAGTCTTAATGAAAAACTGTTTTTT	CASSLAELTGSLNEKLFF
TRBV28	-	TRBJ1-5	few	TGTGCCAGCAGTTTGACATCGGGGGGCGCAAGCCAGCCCCAGCATTTT	CASSLTSGGASQPQHF
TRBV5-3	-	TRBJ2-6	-	TGTGCCAGAAGCTTGGGGTGGGCTGGGGCCAACGTCCTGACTTTC	CARSLGWAGANVLTF
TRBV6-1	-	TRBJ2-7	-	TGTGCCAGCAGTGAAGCAGCCGCTCTCTCCTACGAGCAGTACTTC	CASSEAAALSYEQYF
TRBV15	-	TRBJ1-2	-	TGTGCCACCAGCAGAAACGTTGCAGGGGACTATGGCTACACCTTC	CATSRNVAGDYGYTF
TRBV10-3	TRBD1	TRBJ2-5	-	TGTGCCACAACCGGACAGGGCGAACAAGAGACCCAGTACTTC	CATTGQGEQETQYF
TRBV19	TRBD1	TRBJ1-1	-	TGTGCCAGTAGTAGCCAGGGGGGCACTGAAGCTTTCTTT	CASSSQGGTEAFF
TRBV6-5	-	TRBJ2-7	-	TGTGCCAGCAGCCCGTCCCGAGGGGTCGAGCAGTACTTC	CASSPSRGVEQYF
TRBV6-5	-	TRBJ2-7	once	TGTGCCAGCAGTTCCCCCGGGGCGTCCTACGAGCAGTACTTC	CASSSPGASYEQYF
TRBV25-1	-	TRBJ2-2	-	TGTGCCAGCAACCTGGACGGGGGACCCGGGGAGCTGTTTTTT	CASNLDGGPGELFF
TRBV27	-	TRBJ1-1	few	TGTGCCAGCAGCCTCCAGTGGAGCACTGAAGCTTTCTTT	CASSLQWSTEAFF
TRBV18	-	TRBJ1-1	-	TGTGCCAGCTCACCACAGGGGGGTGCGGATGAAGCTTTCTTT	CASSPQGGADEAFF
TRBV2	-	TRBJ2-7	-	TGTGCCAGCAGTGATGAGGTTGCCTACGAGCAGTACTTC	CASSDEVAYEQYF
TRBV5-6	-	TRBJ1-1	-	TGTGCCAGCAGCTTGGGGTATGGTAGGGGCAACACTGAAGCTTTCTTT	CASSLGYGRGNTEAFF
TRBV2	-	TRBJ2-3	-	TGTGCCAGCAGTGAACGCTCATATAGCACAGATACGCAGTATTTT	CASSERSYSTDTQYF
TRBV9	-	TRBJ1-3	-	TGTGCCAGCAGCGTGGGGACTGGAAACACCATATATTTT	CASSVGTGNTIYF
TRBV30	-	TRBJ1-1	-	TGTGCCTGGATTACGCGGAGGAACACTGAAGCTTTCTTT	CAWITRRNTEAFF
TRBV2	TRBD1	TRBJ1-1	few	TGTGCCAGCAGTCCGTGGACAGGGCAAGACGAAGCTTTCTTT	CASSPWTGQDEAFF
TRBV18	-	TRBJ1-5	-	TGTGCCAGCTCAACGACAGGTGGAAGCAATCAGCCCCAGCATTTT	CASSTTGGSNQPQHF
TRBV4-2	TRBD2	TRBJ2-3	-	TGTGCCAGCAGCCAAGACCTTCCGGGACTAGCGGGAGCTAGCACAGATACGCAGTATTTT	CASSQDLPGLAGASTDTQYF
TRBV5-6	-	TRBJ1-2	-	TGTGCCAGCAGCTTGGCACCAGGTGGCTACACCTTC	CASSLAPGGYTF
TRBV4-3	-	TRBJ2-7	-	TGCGCCAGCAGCCAAGCAAACAGACCCTACGAGCAGTACTTC	CASSQANRPYEQYF
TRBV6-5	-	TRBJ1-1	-	TGTGCCAGCAGCGCGAAGGGGGACACTGAAGCTTTCTTT	CASSAKGDTEAFF
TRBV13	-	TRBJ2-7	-	TGTGCCAGCAGCTTAGTAGGTCAGCCCACCTACGAGCAGTACTTC	CASSLVGQPTYEQYF
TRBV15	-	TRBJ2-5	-	TGTGCCACCAGCAGAGGGGGGCGAGGGCCCCGGGAGACCCAGTACTTC	CATSRGGRGPRETQYF
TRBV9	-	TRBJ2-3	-	TGTGCCAGCTCTAAAAGCACAGATACGCAGTATTTT	CASSKSTDTQYF
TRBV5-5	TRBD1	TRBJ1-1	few	TGTGCCAGCGGGACAGGTCGTCTAGCTGAAGCTTTCTTT	CASGTGRLAEAFF
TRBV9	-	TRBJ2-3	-	TGTGCCAGCAGCGTAGTACAGGGTAGGGGCCCAGATACGCAGTATTTT	CASSVVQGRGPDTQYF
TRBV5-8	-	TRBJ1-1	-	TGTGCCAGCAGTTCAGGGTCTTCAAGAGGGACTGAAGCTTTCTTT	CASSSGSSRGTEAFF
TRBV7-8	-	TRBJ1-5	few	TGTGCCAGCAGCTTAGAATCGTCCACACAGCCCCAGCATTTT	CASSLESSTQPQHF
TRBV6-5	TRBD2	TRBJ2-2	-	TGTGCCAGCAGTTACCGGCGGGGGGGTAACACCGGGGAGCTGTTTTTT	CASSYRRGGNTGELFF
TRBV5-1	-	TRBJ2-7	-	TGCGCCAGCAGCGGGTCAGGGGCGTACGAGCAGTACTTC	CASSGSGAYEQYF
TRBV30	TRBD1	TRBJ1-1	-	TGTGCCTGGGGCCAGGGGGACACTGAAGCTTTCTTT	CAWGQGDTEAFF
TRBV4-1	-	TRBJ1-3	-	TGCGCCAGCAGCCAGGGGGGACTCCGGAGCTCTGGAAACACCATATATTTT	CASSQGGLRSSGNTIYF
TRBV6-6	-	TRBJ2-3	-	TGTGCCAGCAGTAAAAACGGGAGAGATACGCAGTATTTT	CASSKNGRDTQYF
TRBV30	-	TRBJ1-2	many	TGTGCCTGGAGTCTCTCCGGGGCCAACTATGGCTACACCTTC	CAWSLSGANYGYTF
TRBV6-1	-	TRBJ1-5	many	TGTGCCAGCAGTGAGGTAGGGGTTGTTCAGCCCCAGCATTTT	CASSEVGVVQPQHF
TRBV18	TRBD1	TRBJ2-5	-	TGTGCCAGCTTTGACAGGGCACAAGAGACCCAGTACTTC	CASFDRAQETQYF
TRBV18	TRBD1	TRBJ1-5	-	TGTGCCAGCTCACCCTTGGCAGGGGGCTTTTATAGCAATCAGCCCCAGCATTTT	CASSPLAGGFYSNQPQHF
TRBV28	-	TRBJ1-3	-	TGTGCCAGCAGTTTATCGGGGCTAGGAAACACCATATATTTT	CASSLSGLGNTIYF
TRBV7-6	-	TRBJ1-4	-	TGTGCCAGCAGCTTAGGGCGGCAGACTAATGAAAAACTGTTTTTT	CASSLGRQTNEKLFF
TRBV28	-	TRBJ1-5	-	TGTGCCAGCAGTTTGGTCCCCCCGCAGCATTTT	CASSLVPPQHF